The rows below give T cell receptor beta chains drawn from one sample of a study of CD8+CD57+ T cells in acquired aplastic anemia. TCRdb independently ran MiXCR on the reads; one entry per CDR3 protein. The repertoire consists of roughly 300,000 distinct CDR3 sequences, with around three fifths occurring once and the leading ten covering under 8.5%. The sample consisted of sorted CD4+, CD8+, or CD8+CD57+ T cells (not recorded which) from PBMCs. These receptors came from a human donor with severe aplastic anemia or a healthy control (not recorded which). The CDR3 runs from the conserved cysteine through the conserved F or W. The D gene is left open where the match is weak. Size values are once, few and many counts, or a class for expanded clones, and some rows have none.

CDR3nt	CDR3aa	len	d_gene	v_gene	j_gene	abundance
TGTGCCAGCTCACCAAACAGGGTTGGCTACACCTTC	CASSPNRVGYTF	12	-	TRBV2	TRBJ1-2	-
TGTGCCAGCTCACAGGGTAACGCCGGCTCTGGAAACACCATATATTTT	CASSQGNAGSGNTIYF	16	-	TRBV18	TRBJ1-3	-
TGTGCCAGCAGCTTGGACGGGAACAATCAGCCCCAGCATTTT	CASSLDGNNQPQHF	14	-	TRBV5-8	TRBJ1-5	many
TGTGCCAGCAGCTTAGACTCGGACTCTGGAAACACCATATATTTT	CASSLDSDSGNTIYF	15	-	TRBV13	TRBJ1-3	-
TGTGCCAGCAGGGGCCCCAGCTCCTACGAGCAGTACTTC	CASRGPSSYEQYF	13	-	TRBV12-3/TRBV12-4	TRBJ2-7	-
TGTGCCAGCAGGGTCACCGGGACAGATAACTATGGCTACACCTTC	CASRVTGTDNYGYTF	15	TRBD1	TRBV6-1	TRBJ1-2	-
TGTGCCAGCAGCTTAGTGGGGCTAGCGGGGGGTGGTAATGAGACCCAGTACTTC	CASSLVGLAGGGNETQYF	18	TRBD2	TRBV5-5	TRBJ2-5	once
TGTGCCAGCACCCCCATAGCGGGACTCGCCTACAATGAGCAGTTCTTC	CASTPIAGLAYNEQFF	16	TRBD2	TRBV11-2	TRBJ2-1	-
TGTGCCACCAGCGCGGGACTAGCGGCGGGCACAGATGCGCAGTATTTT	CATSAGLAAGTDAQYF	16	TRBD2	TRBV15	TRBJ2-3	-
TGTGCCAGCTCACGGAAGGGGAGCGCCGGGGAGCTGTTTTTT	CASSRKGSAGELFF	14	-	TRBV18	TRBJ2-2	-
TGTGCCAGCAGCGCGCAGGGAAAACTGTTTTTT	CASSAQGKLFF	11	-	TRBV7-9	TRBJ1-4	-
TGTGCCAGCAGCTCAGAGGACGGCTATGGCTACACCTTC	CASSSEDGYGYTF	13	-	TRBV7-9	TRBJ1-2	-
TGCGCCAGCAGCTACGTGATCCAGGGGACAGGGGGAAGGGATACGCAGTATTTT	CASSYVIQGTGGRDTQYF	18	TRBD1	TRBV5-1	TRBJ2-3	many
TGTGCCACCAGATTGACTAGCGGTGAGCAGTTCTTC	CATRLTSGEQFF	12	TRBD2	TRBV24-1	TRBJ2-1	-
TGTGCCAGCAATACAGATACGCAGTATTTT	CASNTDTQYF	10	-	TRBV6-1	TRBJ2-3	-
TGTGCCAGCAGCTTGGACAGGTTAGCACCCCTCCACTTT	CASSLDRLAPLHF	13	TRBD1	TRBV5-1	TRBJ1-6	-
TGTGCTAGTGGGTCCCGCCCGACAGGGGAGTACGAGCAGTACTTC	CASGSRPTGEYEQYF	15	TRBD1	TRBV12-5	TRBJ2-7	once
TGTGCCAGCAGTTTATGGGCAGGGGAGAAGATCAATCAGCCCCAGCATTTT	CASSLWAGEKINQPQHF	17	-	TRBV2	TRBJ1-5	-
TGTGCCACCACCAGTGATTTTCCCTTACAGGACTCCTACGAGCGGTACTTC	CATTSDFPLQDSYERYF	17	-	TRBV24-1	TRBJ2-7	-
TGCGCCAGCAGCTCCCCCCCTCTAAGACAGGGGGCCGGCAATGAGCAGTTCTTC	CASSSPPLRQGAGNEQFF	18	TRBD1	TRBV5-4	TRBJ2-1	-
TGTGCCAGCCCGTCCGCGGTGGTTAACTATGGCTACACCTTC	CASPSAVVNYGYTF	14	-	TRBV2	TRBJ1-2	-
TGTGCCAGCAGCCCCTCGGACGGGAACACTGAAGCTTTCTTT	CASSPSDGNTEAFF	14	-	TRBV5-6	TRBJ1-1	once
TGTGCCAGCAGCGTAGGAGGGGGGGGAAACCACCTCACCGGGGAGCTGTTTTTT	CASSVGGGGNHLTGELFF	18	-	TRBV9	TRBJ2-2	many
TGTGCCAGCAGCTTCGGACAGCGCACCTACGAGCAGTACTTC	CASSFGQRTYEQYF	14	-	TRBV5-4	TRBJ2-7	-
TGCGCCAGTAGGTTGGCAACAGATACGCAGTATTTT	CASRLATDTQYF	12	-	TRBV5-1	TRBJ2-3	-
TGTGCCAGCAGTGGACAGGGTGGGAATCAGCCCCAGCATTTT	CASSGQGGNQPQHF	14	TRBD1	TRBV7-9	TRBJ1-5	-
TGTGCTAGTGGTTTACGGGACAGGGATAATCAGCCCCAGCATTTT	CASGLRDRDNQPQHF	15	TRBD1	TRBV12-5	TRBJ1-5	-
TGTGCCAGTAGTATTGAAGGGACTAGCGGGACGTACGAGCAGTACTTC	CASSIEGTSGTYEQYF	16	TRBD2	TRBV19	TRBJ2-7	-
TGTGCCACCAGTGATTTCCTAGCGGGGAGCTCCTACAATGAGCAGTTCTTC	CATSDFLAGSSYNEQFF	17	TRBD2	TRBV24-1	TRBJ2-1	-
TGCAGTGCTAGTAAAGGGACAGGGTTTAATGAGCAGTTCTTC	CSASKGTGFNEQFF	14	TRBD1	TRBV20-1	TRBJ2-1	-
TGCAGTGCTAGCCCGGAGGCGGGCCCCTACGAGCAGTACTTC	CSASPEAGPYEQYF	14	-	TRBV20-1	TRBJ2-7	-
TGTGCCACCAGCAAGGACAGGGGTTTATCCTATGGCTACACCTTC	CATSKDRGLSYGYTF	15	TRBD1	TRBV15	TRBJ1-2	-
TGCGCCGGCAGCTTGGTTCAGGTTACCGACGGGCAGTACTTC	CAGSLVQVTDGQYF	14	-	TRBV5-1	TRBJ2-7	-
TGCGCCAGCAGCTTGGACTCCCAATCAGTACCCCTCCACTTT	CASSLDSQSVPLHF	14	-	TRBV5-1	TRBJ1-6	many
TGTGCCACCAGCAGAGTAGGTGGTCTCTATGGCTACACCTTC	CATSRVGGLYGYTF	14	-	TRBV15	TRBJ1-2	-
TGCAGCGTTCGGGACGGCACTGAAGCTTTCTTT	CSVRDGTEAFF	11	-	TRBV29-1	TRBJ1-1	-
TGTGCCAGCAGCGCCCCAATCGGTAATGAGCAGTTCTTC	CASSAPIGNEQFF	13	-	TRBV7-9	TRBJ2-1	many
TGTGCCAGCAGCTTAGGTCCGGGTGACACTGAAGCTTTCTTT	CASSLGPGDTEAFF	14	-	TRBV7-3	TRBJ1-1	-
TGTGCCAGCAGCTTGGCTAGCGGGGGGTCTAATGAGCAGTTCTTC	CASSLASGGSNEQFF	15	TRBD2	TRBV7-9	TRBJ2-1	once
TGCAGTGCTAGAGATCGGCTAGGGTTAAAGACCCAGTACTTC	CSARDRLGLKTQYF	14	-	TRBV20-1	TRBJ2-5	few
TGTGCCAACCCGCTAGGGGCCATGGTCGGGGGGACTAACTACGAGCAGTACTTC	CANPLGAMVGGTNYEQYF	18	TRBD2	TRBV10-3	TRBJ2-7	many
TGTGCCAGCAGCCAAGATCCTCGGGAAAATTCACCCCTCCACTTT	CASSQDPRENSPLHF	15	-	TRBV3-1	TRBJ1-6	many
TGTGCCAGCGGGCAGGGGGCGAATGAGCAGTTCTTC	CASGQGANEQFF	12	TRBD1	TRBV2	TRBJ2-1	-
TGCGCCAGCACCTTGGGACCCTCCTATGGCTACACCTTC	CASTLGPSYGYTF	13	-	TRBV10-2	TRBJ1-2	many
TGCGCCAGCAGCTTGGGAGGGGACCGAGGCACAGATACGCAGTATTTT	CASSLGGDRGTDTQYF	16	-	TRBV5-1	TRBJ2-3	-
TGTGCCAGTAGTATTTCAGTCATGAACACTGAAGCTTTCTTT	CASSISVMNTEAFF	14	-	TRBV19	TRBJ1-1	many
TGTGCCTGTAGACGACAGGGCTCACCCCTCCACTTT	CACRRQGSPLHF	12	TRBD1	TRBV19	TRBJ1-6	-
TGTGCCACACAGGCTCCATATAGCAATCAGCCCCAGCATTTT	CATQAPYSNQPQHF	14	-	TRBV24-1	TRBJ1-5	-
TGTGCCAGCAGCAGGATCGACTCCTACGAGCAGTACTTC	CASSRIDSYEQYF	13	-	TRBV2	TRBJ2-7	few
TGTGCCAGCAGGCCAGGGATGAACACTGAAGCTTTCTTT	CASRPGMNTEAFF	13	-	TRBV6-5	TRBJ1-1	-
TGTGCCAGCAGTACAGGGGAACCCGGGGAGCTGTTTTTT	CASSTGEPGELFF	13	TRBD1	TRBV9	TRBJ2-2	-
TGTGCCAGCAGCTCGCAGGACAGGGGAGACACTGAAGCTTTCTTT	CASSSQDRGDTEAFF	15	TRBD1	TRBV7-9	TRBJ1-1	once
TGCGCCAGCAGCGACTCGACAGGGGGCAAAACAGATACGCAGTATTTT	CASSDSTGGKTDTQYF	16	TRBD1	TRBV5-1	TRBJ2-3	many
TGCAGTGCTAGAGATCGGGGAGCAGGCTACACCTTC	CSARDRGAGYTF	12	-	TRBV20-1	TRBJ1-2	-
TGTGCCAGCAGCTTGGTGCTGCGGGAAGAGACCCAGTACTTC	CASSLVLREETQYF	14	-	TRBV5-5	TRBJ2-5	-
TGTGCCAGCAGCTCCTCTCGGTCGGCCCCACTCCGGGAGACCCAGTACTTC	CASSSSRSAPLRETQYF	17	-	TRBV7-6	TRBJ2-5	many